The rows below give T cell receptor beta chains drawn from one sample of a study of blood T cell repertoires in COVID-19. This table comes from immunoSEQ multiplex PCR, and its TCRdb copy is limited to in-frame clones, with some not included. Here the sample spans 310,000 or so clones, roughly 85% being singletons. What was sequenced was PBMCs or T cells enriched from blood (not recorded which). These TCRs come from a woman aged 25 to 45 who had recovered from COVID-19. CDR3s include the opening cysteine and the closing phenylalanine or tryptophan. D genes are given only for firm matches. Clone size is given for some rows only: seen once, a few or many times, or a class if the clone is expanded.

clone_size | d_call | j_call | v_call | cdr3_aa | cdr3_nt
- | - | TRBJ1-5 | TRBV7-2 | CASSLDRDINQPQHF | TGTGCCAGCAGCTTGGACCGGGACATAAATCAGCCCCAGCATTTT
- | TRBD1 | TRBJ2-1 | TRBV6-2/TRBV6-3 | CASSYSGTGVGNEQFF | TGTGCCAGCAGTTATTCCGGGACAGGGGTTGGTAATGAGCAGTTCTTC
- | TRBD1 | TRBJ1-2 | TRBV7-9 | CASSPTLGGTGTYGYTF | TGTGCCAGCAGCCCCACGCTCGGGGGGACAGGGACCTATGGCTACACCTTC
- | TRBD1 | TRBJ1-5 | TRBV7-8 | CASSSTGGADQPQHF | TGTGCCAGCAGCTCGACAGGGGGCGCGGATCAGCCCCAGCATTTT
- | - | TRBJ1-2 | TRBV5-6 | CASSLLQGTYGYTF | TGTGCCAGCAGCTTGCTGCAGGGGACCTATGGCTACACCTTC
- | TRBD1 | TRBJ2-7 | TRBV11-1 | CASSTTGTGVYEQYF | TGTGCCAGCAGCACTACCGGGACAGGGGTTTACGAGCAGTACTTC
- | - | TRBJ1-1 | TRBV5-1 | CASSLAHGNTEAFF | TGCGCCAGCAGCTTGGCCCACGGGAACACTGAAGCTTTCTTT
- | TRBD1 | TRBJ1-2 | TRBV29-1 | CSVGDRVYGYTF | TGCAGCGTTGGGGACAGGGTCTATGGCTACACCTTC
- | TRBD1 | TRBJ1-4 | TRBV7-2 | CASSLQGAGEKLFF | TGTGCCAGCAGCCTTCAGGGGGCAGGTGAAAAACTGTTTTTT
- | TRBD1 | TRBJ1-4 | TRBV27 | CASSPYRGLGEKLFF | TGTGCCAGCAGTCCTTACAGGGGCCTAGGGGAAAAACTGTTTTTT
- | TRBD1 | TRBJ1-1 | TRBV29-1 | CSVWDRSLNTEAFF | TGCAGCGTTTGGGACAGGTCCTTGAACACTGAAGCTTTCTTT
- | - | TRBJ1-5 | TRBV4-3 | CASSQDLGGGRNQPQHF | TGCGCCAGCAGCCAAGATCTAGGAGGAGGGCGCAATCAGCCCCAGCATTTT
- | TRBD2 | TRBJ2-1 | TRBV7-2 | CASSLGGLAGNEQFF | TGTGCCAGCTCCTTGGGGGGGCTAGCGGGCAATGAGCAGTTCTTC
- | TRBD1 | TRBJ1-1 | TRBV19 | CASTWTGGVTEAFF | TGTGCCAGTACGTGGACAGGGGGAGTCACTGAAGCTTTCTTT
- | TRBD1 | TRBJ1-1 | TRBV11-1 | CASSLVTGVVTEAFF | TGTGCCAGCAGCTTAGTGACAGGGGTGGTCACTGAAGCTTTCTTT
- | - | TRBJ1-2 | TRBV11-2 | CASSHEWGYTF | TGTGCCAGCAGCCACGAGTGGGGCTACACCTTC
- | TRBD1 | TRBJ1-2 | TRBV19 | CASSIKKTGTGPTGYTF | TGTGCCAGTAGTATTAAAAAAACCGGGACAGGCCCGACTGGCTACACCTTC
few | TRBD1 | TRBJ1-5 | TRBV27 | CASRRTGGGNQPQHF | TGTGCCAGCAGACGGACAGGGGGCGGCAATCAGCCCCAGCATTTT
- | - | TRBJ1-6 | TRBV2 | CASSVREIPSPLHF | TGTGCCAGCAGTGTCCGGGAGATCCCTTCACCCCTCCACTTT
- | - | TRBJ1-2 | TRBV12-3/TRBV12-4 | CASSEGQIYGYTF | TGTGCCAGCAGTGAAGGACAGATCTATGGCTACACCTTC
- | TRBD1 | TRBJ1-2 | TRBV30 | CAWIGGEGYTF | TGTGCCTGGATAGGGGGCGAAGGCTACACCTTC
few | TRBD1 | TRBJ1-5 | TRBV4-3 | CASSLQRGPDQPQHF | TGCGCCAGCAGCCTACAGAGGGGGCCTGATCAGCCCCAGCATTTT
- | - | TRBJ1-1 | TRBV3-1/TRBV3-2 | CASSRGRNTEAFF | TGTGCCAGCAGCCGGGGGCGGAACACTGAAGCTTTCTTT
- | - | TRBJ1-6 | TRBV9 | CASSGRLGPDSPLHF | TGTGCCAGCAGCGGCCGCCTAGGCCCGGATTCACCCCTCCACTTT
- | - | TRBJ1-1 | TRBV10-3 | CAISGGPRNTEAFF | TGTGCCATCAGTGGGGGCCCTAGGAACACTGAAGCTTTCTTT
- | - | TRBJ1-3 | TRBV30 | CAWSVLGGAGNTIYF | TGTGCCTGGAGTGTACTTGGGGGCGCCGGAAACACCATATATTTT
- | TRBD1 | TRBJ1-2 | TRBV2 | CASRGTGVNYGYTF | TGTGCCAGCAGGGGGACAGGAGTTAACTATGGCTACACCTTC
- | TRBD1 | TRBJ1-3 | TRBV7-9 | CATQTGASSGNTIYF | TGTGCCACCCAGACAGGGGCGAGCTCTGGAAACACCATATATTTT
few | TRBD1 | TRBJ1-1 | TRBV2 | CASNPDRATPEAFF | TGTGCCAGCAACCCGGACAGGGCTACGCCTGAAGCTTTCTTT
- | TRBD1 | TRBJ2-1 | TRBV30 | CAWSRRGGINEQFF | TGTGCCTGGAGTCGTAGAGGGGGCATCAATGAGCAGTTCTTC
once | - | TRBJ2-1 | TRBV7-7 | CASSQGHNPYGEQFF | TGTGCTAGCAGCCAGGGACACAATCCGTACGGGGAGCAGTTCTTC
- | - | TRBJ2-6 | TRBV5-6 | CASSLAGIGANVLTF | TGTGCCAGCAGCTTGGCGGGGATCGGGGCCAACGTCCTGACTTTC
- | - | TRBJ2-3 | TRBV5-1 | CASSSGLETDTQYF | TGCGCCAGCAGCTCGGGACTGGAGACAGATACGCAGTATTTT
- | - | TRBJ1-4 | TRBV7-9 | CASSVPTEKLFF | TGTGCCAGCAGCGTACCGACAGAAAAACTGTTTTTT
- | - | TRBJ2-5 | TRBV30 | CAWSVGGAKTQYF | TGTGCCTGGAGTGTTGGGGGGGCGAAGACCCAGTACTTC
once | TRBD1 | TRBJ2-3 | TRBV18 | CASSPPDRGLSTDTQYF | TGTGCCAGCTCACCACCGGACAGGGGGCTTAGCACAGATACGCAGTATTTT
- | - | TRBJ2-1 | TRBV5-1 | CASSLGQVDGEQFF | TGCGCCAGCAGCTTGGGACAGGTGGACGGTGAGCAGTTCTTC
- | TRBD1 | TRBJ2-7 | TRBV6-5 | CASSYPRTGSSYEQYF | TGTGCCAGCAGTTACCCGCGGACAGGGAGCTCCTACGAGCAGTACTTC
once | - | TRBJ2-1 | TRBV4-1 | CASSHPQGVYRGSYNEQFF | TGCGCCAGCAGCCACCCGCAAGGTGTTTATAGGGGCTCCTACAATGAGCAGTTCTTC
- | - | TRBJ2-3 | TRBV7-2 | CASSLGRGHTDTQYF | TGTGCCAGCAGCTTAGGGCGGGGGCACACAGATACGCAGTATTTT
- | TRBD1 | TRBJ1-5 | TRBV5-1 | CASSWTGDSNQPQHF | TGCGCCAGCAGCTGGACAGGAGATAGCAATCAGCCCCAGCATTTT
- | - | TRBJ1-2 | TRBV5-1 | CASSPGELEGYTF | TGCGCCAGCAGCCCGGGGGAACTGGAAGGCTACACCTTC